The entry that follows covers one T cell receptor beta chain sequence. The antigen is not known. This sample was included in a study of T cell responses to AZD1222 COVID-19 vaccine. The CDR3 length is 16 residues. The V gene end was trimmed by 2 bases and the J gene end by 1 base; junction bases not matched to a gene: 8. The germline V gene encodes CDR1 SGHTA and CDR2 FQGNSA. General study results and limits: In a largely white British group with more females than males, clonal diversity was possibly underestimated. Spike-wide vaccine-associated CD4 TCRs dominated at 160-218 and 743-854. Spike-specific TCR breadth and depth rose after two AZD1222 doses.

Both about-4-week and about-12-week second-dose recipients were combined. Profiled with immunoSEQ multiplex PCR; TCRdb holds only in-frame clones, not every one. The sample contains some 79,000 clones, 75% to 90% of which appear only once. This rearrangement joins TRBV7-2 to TRBJ2-7; 7 bases line up with TRBD2. This specimen consisted of peripheral blood, obtained 28 days after the second AZD1222 dose. The sequence was collected from an adult who received the AZD1222 COVID-19 vaccine. CDR3 in amino acids: CASSLSGTTLSYEQYF. For the CDR3, the DNA is TGTGCCAGCAGCTTATCTGGGACTACCCTTTCCTACGAGCAGTACTTC.